This passage covers 17 T cell receptor beta chains from one sample sequenced in a study of shared T cell receptors in the human thymus. Sequenced by immunoSEQ multiplex PCR; TCRdb stores in-frame clones only, minus some. This table has roughly 660,000 clones, more than 75% appearing once. These sequences were also reported in another study, on human thymus T cells.

Sequencing input: thymocytes. The receptors derive from a boy in the first two years of life with a congenital heart defect.

This clone occurred a few times. The gene calls are TRBV28 and TRBJ2-4; 11 bases map to TRBD1. The CDR3 length is 19 residues. Per germline, CDR1 MDHEN and CDR2 SYDVKM. V was clipped by 8 bases and J by 0 bases; unmatched bases: 15. DNA of the CDR3: TGTGCCAGCGGACGGGACAGGGGGTCGGGTGGACTAGCCAAAAACATTCAGTACTTC. Amino acids: CASGRDRGSGGLAKNIQYF.

The V and J genes are TRBV4-1 and TRBJ2-2, with 8 bases that match TRBD2. The V gene end was trimmed by 5 bases and the J gene end by 5 bases; junction bases not matched to a gene: 13. Germline CDR1 reads MGHRA; CDR2 reads YSYEKL. CDR3 length: 17 residues. The CDR3 DNA follows: TGCGCCAGCAGCAAGGGGTACGGGAGGGCAGGAACCGGGGAGCTGTTTTTT. Amino acid sequence: CASSKGYGRAGTGELFF.

The chain couples TRBV27 to TRBJ1-5; 7 bases match TRBD1. V lost 3 bases, J lost 7 bases, and 9 bases stayed unmatched. Germline V CDR1 and CDR2: MNHEY, SMNVEV (reference sequence). CDR3 size: 15 residues. For the CDR3, the DNA is TGTGCCAGCAGTTTGTCCGGGACAGATCCGCAGCCCCAGCATTTT. Residues: CASSLSGTDPQPQHF.

The rearrangement joins TRBV2 to TRBJ2-5; 9 nucleotides agree with TRBD1. The V gene end was trimmed by 1 base and the J gene end by 5 bases; junction bases not matched to a gene: 5. Germline-derived CDR1 and CDR2 are SNHLY and FYNNEI. CDR3 size: 15 residues. The CDR3 loop reads CASSEGDRELETQYF. The CDR3 region has the DNA TGTGCCAGCAGTGAAGGGGACAGGGAGTTGGAGACCCAGTACTTC.

This clone was detected once. J is TRBJ2-2 and V is TRBV4-3, with 9 bases fitting TRBD2. Germline-derived CDR1 and CDR2 are LGHNA and YSLEER. J lost 3 bases, V lost 1 base, and 21 bases had no gene match. The CDR3 covers 22 residues. The CDR3 DNA reads TGCGCCAGCAGCCAAGTCACTAGCGCGATAGCGGGAGCGGTATGGGACACCGGGGAGCTGTTTTTT. Protein product: CASSQVTSAIAGAVWDTGELFF.

CDR3 protein: CASSTGDRRGTEAFF. DNA for the CDR3: TGTGCCAGCAGCACCGGGGACAGACGGGGGACTGAAGCTTTCTTT. V gene TRBV7-2 combines with J gene TRBJ1-1; 7 bases agree with TRBD1. Germline trimming cut 5 bases from V and 5 bases from J; bases unmatched to any gene: 11. The CDR3 sequence is 15 residues long. Germline loops: CDR1 SGHTA, CDR2 FQGNSA.

V is TRBV11-2 and J is TRBJ2-1; 10 bases match TRBD2. This CDR3 is built from 16 residues. Germline loops: CDR1 SGHAT, CDR2 FQNNGV. V was pared by 7 bases and J by 4 bases, with 10 bases of the junction left unmatched. DNA of the CDR3: TGTGCCAGCAACAGACGTCGGACTAGCGGATACAATGAGCAGTTCTTC. Encoded protein: CASNRRRTSGYNEQFF.

This chain joins TRBV6-5 and TRBJ2-2; 7 bases agree with TRBD1. CDR1 and CDR2 from the germline V gene are MNHEY and SVGAGI. This CDR3 is 15 amino acids long. With V trimmed by 4 bases and J by 6 bases, 8 bases remained unmatched. CDR3 protein: CASSLKGAEPGELFF. The CDR3 region has the DNA TGTGCCAGCAGTTTGAAGGGGGCGGAACCCGGGGAGCTGTTTTTT.

The sample holds one count of this clone. This sequence joins TRBV6-8 and TRBJ2-7; 10 positions match TRBD1. This CDR3 is 14 amino acids long. CDR1 is MNHGY and CDR2 is SAAAGT in the germline V gene. J lost 6 bases, V lost 6 bases, and 8 bases had no gene match. The CDR3 loop reads CASREPGQGCEQYF. The CDR3 bases are TGTGCCAGCAGGGAACCGGGACAGGGGTGCGAGCAGTACTTC.

V gene TRBV6-5 combines with J gene TRBJ2-7, with D possibly matching TRBD1 (6 bases). This CDR3 has 15 residues. Germline CDR1 MNHEY, CDR2 SVGAGI. The germline V and J ends were trimmed by 6 bases and 1 base, with 16 bases remaining between them. The CDR3 nucleotides are TGTGCCAGCAGCCACAGTGGGGGCAGATCCTACGAGCAGTACTTC. Translation gives CASSHSGGRSYEQYF.

The gene calls are TRBV5-1 and TRBJ1-2, with 8 nucleotides matching TRBD1. The CDR3 sequence is 15 residues long. CDR1 and CDR2 from the germline V gene are SGHRS and YFSETQ. The trim removed 2 bases at V and 2 bases at J, leaving 5 bases unmatched. This chain's CDR3 is CASSFGTGDNYGYTF. CDR3 in DNA: TGCGCCAGCAGCTTCGGGACAGGTGACAACTATGGCTACACCTTC.

This sequence joins TRBV5-1 and TRBJ2-3; the D gene is possibly TRBD1 (5 bases). CDR1 SGHRS and CDR2 YFSETQ come from the germline V gene. The CDR3 is made up of 15 amino acids. Trimming took 1 base from V and 4 from J, leaving 13 bases between them. The CDR3 DNA reads as TGCGCCAGCAGCTTGAACCACCCACAGGCAGATACGCAGTATTTT. Its translation is CASSLNHPQADTQYF.

The chain combines TRBV27 with TRBJ2-7; 14 bases align to TRBD2. V was pared by 3 bases and J by 2 bases, with 6 bases of the junction left unmatched. This CDR3 spans 17 amino acids. CDR1 and CDR2 from the germline V gene are MNHEY and SMNVEV (reference sequence). The CDR3 spells CASSFPGTSGRPYEQYF. CDR3 DNA: TGTGCCAGCAGTTTCCCGGGGACTAGCGGGAGACCCTACGAGCAGTACTTC.

This sequence joins TRBV25-1 and TRBJ2-1, with unresolved D. The CDR3 consists of 18 residues. CDR1 and CDR2 (germline): MGHDK, SYGVNS. V was trimmed by 3 bases and J by 2 bases, leaving 20 bases between them. The CDR3 nucleotides read TGTGCCAGCAGTGAGCAAGAGAGTAGCCACCGGACCTACAATGAGCAGTTCTTC. It yields the protein CASSEQESSHRTYNEQFF.

This chain uses TRBV9 with TRBJ1-2, with TRBD1 identical over 9 bases. Germline V gene lookup returns CDR1 SGDLS and CDR2 YYNGEE. Losses at the gene ends were 4 bases for V and 1 base for J; bases not matched to a gene: 5. This CDR3 is 15 amino acids long. The CDR3 spells CASSLQGALNYGYTF. DNA of the CDR3: TGTGCCAGCAGCCTACAGGGGGCGCTTAACTATGGCTACACCTTC.

V is TRBV29-1 and J is TRBJ2-7; 9 positions agree with TRBD1. The CDR3 consists of 16 residues. Germline V gene data show CDR1 as SQVTM and CDR2 as ANQGSEA. V lost 5 bases to trimming and J lost 0 bases; unmatched junction nucleotides: 11. CDR3 sequence: CSVLTGGGPSSYEQYF. The CDR3 nucleotides read TGCAGCGTTCTTACAGGGGGCGGTCCTAGCTCCTACGAGCAGTACTTC.

This clone is a singleton in its sample. The V and J genes are TRBV4-3 and TRBJ2-1; the match to TRBD2 covers 10 bases. There are 14 residues in the CDR3. V shed 1 base and J 14 bases; nucleotides not matched to a gene: 8. CDR1 is LGHNA, CDR2 YSLEER, per germline. CDR3 sequence reads: CASSQALAGREKFF. CDR3 in DNA: TGCGCCAGCAGCCAAGCACTAGCGGGGCGGGAGAAGTTCTTC.